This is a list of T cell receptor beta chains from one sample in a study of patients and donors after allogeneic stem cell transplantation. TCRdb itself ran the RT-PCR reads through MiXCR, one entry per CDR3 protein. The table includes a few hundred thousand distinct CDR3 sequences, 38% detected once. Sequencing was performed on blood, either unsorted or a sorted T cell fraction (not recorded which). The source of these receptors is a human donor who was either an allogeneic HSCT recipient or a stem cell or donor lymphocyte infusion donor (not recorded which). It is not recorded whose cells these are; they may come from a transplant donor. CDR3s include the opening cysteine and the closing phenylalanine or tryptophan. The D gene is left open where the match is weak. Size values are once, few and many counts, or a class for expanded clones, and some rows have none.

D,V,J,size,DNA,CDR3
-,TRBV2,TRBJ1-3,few,TGTGCCAGCAGTGTGGACGGATCTGGAAACACCATATATTTT,CASSVDGSGNTIYF
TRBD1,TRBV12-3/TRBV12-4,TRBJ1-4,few,TGTGCCAGCAGCCGACAGGGGGCAAAACTGTTTTTT,CASSRQGAKLFF
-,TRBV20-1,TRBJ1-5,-,TGCAGTGCTCCCCGGGGAGGGGGTCAGCCCCAGCATTTT,CSAPRGGGQPQHF
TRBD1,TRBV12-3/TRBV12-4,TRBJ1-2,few,TGTGCCAGCAGCCGAAGGGGGCTGAATGGCTACACCTTC,CASSRRGLNGYTF
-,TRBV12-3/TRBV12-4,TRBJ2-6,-,TGTGCCAGCAGGACACAGGGTGTCTCTGGGGCCAACGTCCTGACTTTC,CASRTQGVSGANVLTF
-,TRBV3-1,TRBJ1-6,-,TGTGCCAGCAGCCAAGTCCGGGGGCGTAATTCACCCCTCCACTTT,CASSQVRGRNSPLHF
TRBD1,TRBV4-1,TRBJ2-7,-,TGCGCCAGCAGCCCCCCTCGGACAGGGGCCGAGCAGTACTTC,CASSPPRTGAEQYF
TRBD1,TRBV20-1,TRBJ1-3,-,TGCAGTGCTAGTCGACAGGGGGGCAACACCATATATTTT,CSASRQGGNTIYF
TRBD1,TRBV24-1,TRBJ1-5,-,TGTGCCACCAGTCCTACCGGACAGGGGAGCAATCAGCCCCAGCATTTT,CATSPTGQGSNQPQHF
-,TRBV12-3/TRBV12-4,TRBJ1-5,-,TGTGCCAGCAGTCGGGACGGCAATCAGCCCCAGCATTTT,CASSRDGNQPQHF
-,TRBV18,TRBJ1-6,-,TGTGCCAGCTCACCACCGGGTCTCAGGGCGGCTTCACCCCTCCACTTT,CASSPPGLRAASPLHF
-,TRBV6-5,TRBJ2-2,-,TGTGCCAGCAGTTACGGGCTTTTCGGGAACACCGGGGAGCTGTTTTTT,CASSYGLFGNTGELFF
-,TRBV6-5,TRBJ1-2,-,TGTGCCAGCCTTAAAGGGGCAGACTCTTATGGCTACACCTTC,CASLKGADSYGYTF
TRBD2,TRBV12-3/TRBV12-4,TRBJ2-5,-,TGTGCCAGCAGTTTAGCGGAGGGACTAGCCCATGAGACCCAGTACTTC,CASSLAEGLAHETQYF
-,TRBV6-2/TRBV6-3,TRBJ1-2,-,TGTGCCAGCAGTTATAGGCCCGGGGGCTATGGCTACACCTTC,CASSYRPGGYGYTF
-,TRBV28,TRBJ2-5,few,TGTGCCAGCAGTACCTACGGGGAGACCCAGTACTTC,CASSTYGETQYF
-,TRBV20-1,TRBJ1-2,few,TGCAGTGCGAGACCAGGGGTCCTACACTATGGCTACACCTTC,CSARPGVLHYGYTF
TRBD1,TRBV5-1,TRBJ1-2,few,TGCGCCAGCAGCTCGAACCGGGACAGCGAGGGGTATGGCTACACCTTC,CASSSNRDSEGYGYTF